The sequence of this T cell receptor beta chain was determined in a study of cytomegalovirus exposure and HLA in healthy donors. General study results and limits: Indistinguishable V segments such as TRBV6-2 and TRBV6-3 were excluded. Immune exposure was documented only through CMV serostatus. The study recorded over 150 TCR beta chains that were cytomegalovirus-associated.

Sampled while nominally healthy, donors likely had unrecorded immune exposures. In the PCR, 60 Vbeta and 13 Jbeta primers were used. The method was immunoSEQ multiplex PCR; TCRdb's version includes in-frame clones alone and lacks a portion of them. This table holds around 120,000 clones, about 68% found once. The CDR3 spans 19 residues. The germline CDR1 and CDR2 sequences are SGHNT and YYREEE (reference sequence). The V and J ends lost 0 bases and 1 base respectively, with 19 bases between them. With respect to this clone: Its cognate antigen is unknown.

This chain links TRBV5-4 with TRBJ2-2, with D perhaps TRBD2 (5 bases). The specimen was PBMCs. The source of this sequence is a woman between 40 and 55 years old in good health and CMV-seropositive. CDR3 in DNA: TGTGCCAGCAGCTTGGGTCCGACTGGGAGTTCCCTGAACACCGGGGAGCTGTTTTTT. This gives the protein CASSLGPTGSSLNTGELFF.